What follows are 8 T cell receptor beta chains derived from one specimen sequenced in a study of beta chain features in type 1 diabetes. Study-wide results and limits: TCRB CDR3s from Type 1 diabetes patients were moderately but significantly shorter in all four CD4+ subsets.

Antigens of these TCRs are unknown. cDNA synthesis used the whole RNA isolate, giving expressed TCRB sequences. Method: immunoSEQ multiplex PCR; TCRdb's copy keeps in-frame clones and lacks some. Of some 660,000 clones listed, around an eighth are singletons. The sequenced sample consisted of naive CD4+ T cells from blood. These receptors were collected from a man younger than 35 with type 1 diabetes.

The chain recombines TRBV7-9 with TRBJ2-3; D is perhaps TRBD1 (6 bases). The CDR3 totals 15 residues. Germline V lookup: CDR1 SEHNR, CDR2 FQNEAQ (reference sequence). V was pared by 2 bases and J by 5 bases, with 14 bases between. CDR3 coding DNA: TGTGCCAGCAGCTTACGCGCAGGGGTGGAAGATACGCAGTATTTT. It encodes CASSLRAGVEDTQYF.

This clone was detected only a few times. V is TRBV7-9 and J is TRBJ1-2; D remains ambiguous. Trimming removed 2 bases from V and 3 bases from J, with 7 bases in between. This CDR3 contains 13 residues. The germline V gene encodes CDR1 SEHNR and CDR2 FQNEAQ (reference sequence). The CDR3 bases are TGTGCCAGCAGCTTATATACGGACTATGGCTACACCTTC. Its translation: CASSLYTDYGYTF.

V and J are TRBV7-9 and TRBJ2-7, with TRBD1 matching over 7 bases. From germline, CDR1 is SEHNR and CDR2 FQNEAQ (reference sequence). With V trimmed by 6 bases and J by 0 bases, 8 bases remained unmatched. The CDR3 extends over 15 amino acids. CDR3 DNA sequence: TGTGCCAGCAGGCTAGTCGGGACAGACTCCTACGAGCAGTACTTC. Encoded protein: CASRLVGTDSYEQYF.

This clone came up a few times. V usage is TRBV7-2 and J usage is TRBJ2-7, with D perhaps given as TRBD1 or TRBD2 (5 bases each). The CDR3 extends over 13 amino acids. V lost 7 bases and J lost 0, with 10 bases in between. The germline V gene has CDR1 SGHTA and CDR2 FQGNSA. The CDR3 region has the DNA TGTGCCAGCACTAGAGGGGACTCCTACGAGCAGTACTTC. Translating gives CASTRGDSYEQYF.

For this clone: The same CDR3 arises from other DNA sequences in this sample as well. V is TRBV29-1 and J is TRBJ2-3, with unresolved D. The germline V and J ends were trimmed by 6 bases and 5 bases, with 12 bases remaining between them. CDR1 and CDR2 (germline): SQVTM, ANQGSEA. CDR3 length equals 12 residues. CDR3 loop: CSVPEGGDTQYF. Written as DNA, the CDR3 is TGCAGCGTCCCTGAAGGTGGAGATACGCAGTATTTT.

This clone came up a few times. V gene TRBV4-3 combines with J gene TRBJ2-1; TRBD1 might be the D (6 bases). The germline gives CDR1 LGHNA, CDR2 YSLEER. Trimming took 1 base from V and 9 from J, leaving 22 bases between them. The CDR3 sequence is 17 residues long. This chain's CDR3 is CASSQGPKQGPNPEQFF. CDR3 bases: TGCGCCAGCAGCCAAGGTCCCAAACAGGGACCCAACCCTGAGCAGTTCTTC.

This clone has just a few counts. The chain couples TRBV2 to TRBJ1-2; TRBD1 agrees at 10 bases. V lost 6 bases and J lost 6; bases outside the gene matches: 4. There are 13 residues in the CDR3. The germline CDR1 and CDR2 sequences are SNHLY and FYNNEI. CDR3 amino acids: CASRGDRGNGYTF. CDR3 nucleotide sequence: TGTGCCAGCAGGGGGGACAGGGGCAATGGCTACACCTTC.

The V and J genes are TRBV5-4 and TRBJ2-2; D is possibly TRBD1 (6 bases). Trimming cost V 5 bases and J 1 base, with 9 bases left between them. Germline CDR1 reads SGHNT; CDR2 reads YYREEE (reference sequence). CDR3 size: 14 residues. CDR3 amino acids: CASSPGQNTGELFF. The CDR3 DNA reads TGTGCCAGCAGTCCGGGACAGAACACCGGGGAGCTGTTTTTT.